This TCR beta chain was captured by sequencing in a study of Ad26.COV2.S vaccination and SARS-CoV-2 variants. Study results and caveats: Total responses of T cells may have been underestimated by the analyses of TCR breadth and depth. Those who received the vaccine showed greater spike-specific TCR breadth than those given placebo. With respect to non-spike TCR breadth, vaccine and placebo recipients were similar.

Data came from immunoSEQ multiplex PCR; TCRdb stores just in-frame clones and leaves some out. Here the sample spans about 87,000 clones, approximately 86% being singletons. On this clone itself: The target antigen is unknown.

Trimming took off 2 bases at V and 8 bases at J, with 17 bases between the two ends. The CDR3 loop spans 15 amino acids. CDR1 is SGDLS, CDR2 YYNGEE, per germline. The gene calls are TRBV9 and TRBJ2-1, with D perhaps assigned TRBD1 or TRBD2 (5 bases each). Specimen: peripheral blood, collected after recovery from COVID-19. The receptor's source is a human donor who had recovered from COVID-19. CDR3 residues: CASSVIGWGSDEQFF. CDR3 bases: TGTGCCAGCAGCGTCATCGGTTGGGGGAGCGATGAGCAGTTCTTC.